This TCR beta chain was profiled in a study of beta chain features in type 1 diabetes. Sorting produced populations that all topped 95% purity. The authors reverse transcribed all of the isolated RNA, so sequencing captured expressed TCRB transcripts. Clones were sequenced by immunoSEQ multiplex PCR, and TCRdb holds only the in-frame ones, with some missing. Here the sample spans hundreds of thousands of clones, roughly 16% being singletons. Germline lookup yields CDR1 SGHRS and CDR2 YFSETQ. The CDR3 runs 14 residues. V lost 0 bases and J lost 5; bases outside the gene matches: 3. The sample taken for sequencing was naive CD4+ T cells from blood. The source is a man in his late teens or twenties in good health. The rearrangement uses TRBV5-1 and TRBJ2-3; 7 bases align to TRBD2. The CDR3 sequence: CASSLGASGDTQYF. The CDR3 nucleotides read TGCGCCAGCAGCTTGGGAGCTAGCGGAGATACGCAGTATTTT.